The sequence of this TCR beta chain was determined in a study of blood T cell repertoires in COVID-19. About the study: The United States, Italy and Spain supplied acute and convalescent COVID-19 samples. From T cells, B-cell-depleted T cells, or PBMCs came the material, which was cDNA or gDNA.

Authors' analysis steps: Estimates of nucleated cell counts were drawn from the amplification of reference gene primers. Libraries were prepared by immunoSEQ multiplex PCR; TCRdb keeps only in-frame clonotypes and omits some of them. The DNA gave D and trimming, while V, J and clone size come from that table. The sample contains 300,000 to 400,000 clones, around 87% of which appear only once. Sequencing was performed on peripheral blood. The clonotype originates from a human donor in a cohort sampled during active COVID-19.

Here the CDR3 reads CASSLGGQGAQHF. In DNA, the CDR3 is TGTGCCAGCAGCTTAGGGGGTCAGGGGGCCCAGCATTTT. The chain recombines TRBV7-2 with TRBJ1-5, with TRBD1 matching 7 bases. The CDR3 is 13 residues long. Germline loops: CDR1 SGHTA, CDR2 FQGNSA. With V trimmed by 1 base and J by 11 bases, 5 bases remained unmatched.